These 16 T cell receptor beta chains were all obtained from the same sample, sequenced in a study of T cell clonotyping in hematopoietic cell transplantation. Documented time point: recipient sample about 28 days before transplant, after cytoreduction. Using immunoSEQ multiplex PCR, the repertoire was profiled, and TCRdb retains in-frame clones only, with some absent. This sample has some 28,000 clones, with more than 65% found just once. Sequenced material: peripheral blood mononuclear cells, taken before stem cell transplant. The receptors here all came from a man aged 35-49 years with acute myeloid leukemia. Some clones in this sample may be carry-over from other donors' samples.

This chain connects TRBV29-1 to TRBJ2-1; TRBD1 might be the D (5 bases). This CDR3 has 14 residues. The germline V and J ends were trimmed by 0 bases and 9 bases, with 15 bases remaining between them. Germline V gene data show CDR1 as SQVTM and CDR2 as ANQGSEA. CDR3 DNA sequence: TGCAGCGTTGAAGAGGGGCGAAGGGTCGGTGAGCAGTTCTTC. Translation: CSVEEGRRVGEQFF.

This clone was seen once. The chain has TRBV6-1 and TRBJ1-4, with D perhaps TRBD1 (5 bases). This CDR3 has 15 amino acids. Germline CDR1 reads MNHNS; CDR2 reads SASEGT. Trimming shortened V by 4 bases and J by 5 bases, and 14 bases separated the two germline ends. The CDR3 protein is CASSGGGIKNEKLFF. The DNA of the CDR3 is TGTGCCAGCAGTGGTGGGGGGATTAAGAATGAAAAACTGTTTTTT.

Written as DNA, the CDR3 is TGTGCCAGCAGTCACCACTTCTACGGCGAGACCCAGTACTTC. Residues: CASSHHFYGETQYF. J is TRBJ2-5 and V is TRBV6-5; no definite D call. CDR1 and CDR2 from the germline V gene are MNHEY and SVGAGI. This CDR3 region has 14 residues. With 5 bases removed from V and 5 bases from J, the gap between germline ends came to 15 bases.

The rearrangement joins TRBV9 to TRBJ2-7; the match to TRBD2 covers 7 bases. From germline, CDR1 is SGDLS and CDR2 YYNGEE. V lost 4 bases and J lost 1; bases outside the gene matches: 5. This CDR3 has 14 residues. This CDR3 is CASSLEGGSYEQYF. CDR3 bases: TGTGCCAGCAGCCTAGAGGGAGGGTCCTACGAGCAGTACTTC.

This chain links TRBV21-1 with TRBJ1-5. TRBV21-1 is marked as a pseudogene. The CDR3 has 18 residues. The chain's CDR3 is CASRGTELSHYSNQPQHF. The CDR3 region has the DNA TGTGCCAGTCGAGGGACCGAACTGAGCCATTATAGCAATCAGCCCCAGCATTTT.

The V and J genes are TRBV14 and TRBJ1-1; 7 bases are a match to TRBD1. J lost 3 bases, V lost 8 bases, and 3 bases had no gene match. The CDR3 is 12 residues long. Per germline, CDR1 SGHDN and CDR2 FVKESK. CDR3 region: CASSTGYTEAFF. The DNA for the CDR3 is TGTGCCAGCTCGACAGGGTACACTGAAGCTTTCTTT.

The chain couples TRBV7-8 to TRBJ2-2, with 8 bases fitting TRBD1. This CDR3 is 15 amino acids long. The germline V gene has CDR1 SGHVS and CDR2 FQNEAQ. V was clipped by 4 bases and J by 4 bases; unmatched bases: 5. CDR3 nucleotides: TGTGCCAGCAGCTCCAGAGACAGGGGCACCGGGGAGCTGTTTTTT. The encoded protein is CASSSRDRGTGELFF.

This clone was recorded once. This chain joins TRBV6-6 and TRBJ1-3, with D tentatively TRBD1 (5 bases). Germline CDR1 MNHNY, CDR2 SVGAGI (reference sequence). This CDR3 region has 16 residues. V dropped 0 bases and J dropped 0 bases, with 9 bases sitting between them. The CDR3 DNA reads as TGTGCCAGCAGTTACTCAGAGGGGTTCTCTGGAAACACCATATATTTT. It is translated as CASSYSEGFSGNTIYF.

V is TRBV4-2 and J is TRBJ2-7; D unresolved. The CDR3 runs 14 residues. V gave up 0 bases and J gave up 1 base, with 7 bases separating them. From germline, CDR1 is LGHNA and CDR2 YNFKEQ. The CDR3 reads CASSQDASSYEQYF. The CDR3 nucleotides are TGTGCCAGCAGCCAAGATGCCAGTTCCTACGAGCAGTACTTC.

There are a few counts of this clone. This sequence joins TRBV4-1 and TRBJ2-2; D possibly corresponds to TRBD2 (5 bases). Between the trimmed V and J ends, which lost 0 bases and 0 bases, there was a span of 8 bases. CDR1 is MGHRA and CDR2 is YSYEKL in the germline V gene. This CDR3 spans 16 amino acids. This chain's CDR3 is CASSQEPGSNTGELFF. The CDR3, as DNA: TGCGCCAGCAGCCAAGAGCCGGGGTCGAACACCGGGGAGCTGTTTTTT.

V gene TRBV30 combines with J gene TRBJ2-7; 8 nucleotides line up with TRBD1. J was trimmed by 9 bases and V by 2 bases; bases with no gene match: 9. CDR1 GTSNPN and CDR2 SVGIG come from the germline V gene (reference sequence). The CDR3 spans 13 residues. The CDR3 region has the DNA TGTGCCTGGAGTCGAACTCCCGGGACAGGGCAGTACTTC. Translating gives CAWSRTPGTGQYF.

The V and J genes are TRBV7-8 and TRBJ1-2; D is unclear. V shed 1 base and J shed 4 bases, with 7 bases lying between them. CDR1 is SGHVS, CDR2 FQNEAQ, per germline. The CDR3 covers 13 residues. In DNA form, the CDR3 reads TGTGCCAGCAGCTTAGGGGCAGCCTATGGCTACACCTTC. It codes for CASSLGAAYGYTF.

This rearrangement joins TRBV6-5 to TRBJ1-1; 8 nucleotides align to TRBD1. The CDR3 covers 14 residues. The germline gives CDR1 MNHEY, CDR2 SVGAGI. The trim removed 6 bases at V and 2 bases at J, leaving 5 bases unmatched. The CDR3 DNA reads TGTGCCAGCAGACCGGACAGGGCCAACACTGAAGCTTTCTTT. Protein product: CASRPDRANTEAFF.

The chain couples TRBV7-9 to TRBJ1-1; TRBD1 matches 7 bases. The ends lost 5 bases at V and 2 bases at J; junction bases unmatched: 5. CDR3 length: 14 amino acids. The V gene's germline CDR1 is SEHNR and CDR2 FQNEAQ (reference sequence). DNA for the CDR3: TGTGCCAGCAGCGTCAGGGGGAGAAACACTGAAGCTTTCTTT. Protein sequence: CASSVRGRNTEAFF.

The chain has TRBV5-5 and TRBJ2-5; D gene uncertain. This CDR3 is 12 amino acids long. Germline V lookup: CDR1 SGHKS, CDR2 YYEKEE (reference sequence). Trimming cost V 1 base and J 1 base, with 2 bases left between them. CDR3 sequence: CASSLFQETQYF. The CDR3 nucleotides read TGTGCCAGCAGCTTGTTCCAAGAGACCCAGTACTTC.

Turning to this clone: The identical CDR3 is also encoded by other nucleotide sequences in the sample. The chain recombines TRBV29-1 with TRBJ1-1; no clear D gene. The ends were cut back, 2 bases at V and 4 bases at J, with 17 bases in the middle. Germline loops: CDR1 SQVTM, CDR2 ANQGSEA. This CDR3 contains 15 residues. The CDR3 DNA sequence: TGCAGCGTTGAATCCCCTAGCCCAGATCGCACTGAAGCTTTCTTT. Translating gives CSVESPSPDRTEAFF.